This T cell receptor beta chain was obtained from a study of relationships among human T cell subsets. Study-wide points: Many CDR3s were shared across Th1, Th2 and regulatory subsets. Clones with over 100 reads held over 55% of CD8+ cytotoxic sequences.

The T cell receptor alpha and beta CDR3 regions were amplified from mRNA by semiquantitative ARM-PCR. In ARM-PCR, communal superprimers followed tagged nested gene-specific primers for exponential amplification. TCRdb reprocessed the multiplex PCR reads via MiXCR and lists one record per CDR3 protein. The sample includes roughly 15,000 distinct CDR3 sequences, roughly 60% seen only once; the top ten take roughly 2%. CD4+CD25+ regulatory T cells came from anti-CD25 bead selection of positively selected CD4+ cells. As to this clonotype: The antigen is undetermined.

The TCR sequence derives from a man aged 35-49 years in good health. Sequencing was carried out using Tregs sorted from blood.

This CDR3 is CASSGTGTGANVLTF. The CDR3 DNA reads as TGTGCCAGCAGTGGAACAGGGACTGGGGCCAACGTCCTGACTTTC. The gene calls are TRBV28 and TRBJ2-6; D may be TRBD1 (6 bases). CDR3 length: 15 residues. From germline, CDR1 is MDHEN and CDR2 SYDVKM. Trimming stripped 5 bases from V and 2 bases from J, with 10 bases between.